The subject of this entry is one T cell receptor (beta chain). Assay: immunoSEQ multiplex PCR; the TCRdb copy retains only in-frame clones and omits some. Of 140,000 or so clones listed, approximately 92% are singletons. This record comes from a study of blood T cell repertoires in COVID-19. The germline V gene encodes CDR1 SGHVS and CDR2 FQNEAQ. With 1 base removed from V and 4 bases from J, the gap between germline ends came to 10 bases. The CDR3 loop spans 14 amino acids. The sample consisted of peripheral blood. The origin of this receptor is an older woman with active COVID-19. The chain combines TRBV7-8 with TRBJ1-1; a possible D gene is TRBD1 (5 bases). The CDR3 DNA sequence: TGTGCCAGCAGCTTAGGATCGACAGTCACTGAAGCTTTCTTT. As protein: CASSLGSTVTEAFF.